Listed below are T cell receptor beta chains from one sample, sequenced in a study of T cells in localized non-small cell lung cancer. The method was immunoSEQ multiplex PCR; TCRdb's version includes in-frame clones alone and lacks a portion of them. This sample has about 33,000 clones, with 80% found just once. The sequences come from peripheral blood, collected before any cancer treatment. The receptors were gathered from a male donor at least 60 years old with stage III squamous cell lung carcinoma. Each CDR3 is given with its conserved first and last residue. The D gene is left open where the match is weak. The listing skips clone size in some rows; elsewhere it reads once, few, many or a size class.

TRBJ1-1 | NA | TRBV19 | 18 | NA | TGTGCCAGTAGTATCGGACCGGACGGTGGGGGTTTGAACACTGAAGCTTTCTTT | CASSIGPDGGGLNTEAFF
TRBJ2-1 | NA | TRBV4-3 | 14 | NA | TGCGCCAGCAGCCAGCTGACCCGGGGGAATGAGCAGTTCTTC | CASSQLTRGNEQFF
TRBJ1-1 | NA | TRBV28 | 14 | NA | TGTGCCAGCAGTTTACTTTCAATGTCCCTGGAGGCTTTCTTT | CASSLLSMSLEAFF
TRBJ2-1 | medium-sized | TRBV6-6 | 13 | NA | TGTGCCAGCACCACTTGGGACTACAATGAGCAGTTCTTC | CASTTWDYNEQFF
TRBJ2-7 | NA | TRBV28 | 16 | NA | TGTGCCAGCAGCCCCTTTGGGGCGCAAAGCTCCTACGAGCAGTACTTC | CASSPFGAQSSYEQYF
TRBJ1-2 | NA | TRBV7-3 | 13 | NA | TGTGCCAGCAGCTCAGGTGGAGGGGGTGGCTACACCTTC | CASSSGGGGGYTF
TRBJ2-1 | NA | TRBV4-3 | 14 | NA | TGCGCCAGCAGCCAAGATGCGGCGTCCTATGAGCAGTTCTTC | CASSQDAASYEQFF
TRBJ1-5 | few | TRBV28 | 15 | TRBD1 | TGTGCCAGCTTGGGGACAGGGGCGAGAAATCAGCCCCAGCATTTT | CASLGTGARNQPQHF
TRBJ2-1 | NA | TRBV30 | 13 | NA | TGTGCCTGGAGCCAAGGATCAGGGGTGGAGCAGTTCTTC | CAWSQGSGVEQFF
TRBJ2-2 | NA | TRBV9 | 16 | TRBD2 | TGTGCCAGCAGCGTAGGGGAGCGGGAGGGCCGAGGGGAGCTGTTTTTT | CASSVGEREGRGELFF
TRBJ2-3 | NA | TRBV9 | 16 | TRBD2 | TGTGCCAGCAGCGTTCTAGCGGGGACTAGCACAGATACGCAGTATTTT | CASSVLAGTSTDTQYF
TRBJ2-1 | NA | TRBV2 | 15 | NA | TGTGCCAGCAGTCCCAGTTTGCCGATTTACAATGAGCAGTTCTTC | CASSPSLPIYNEQFF
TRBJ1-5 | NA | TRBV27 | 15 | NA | TGTGCCAGCAGAACACAGGGTTATAGCAATCAGCCCCAGCATTTT | CASRTQGYSNQPQHF
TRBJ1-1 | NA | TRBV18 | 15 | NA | TGTGCCAGCTCACCTGTGAGGGTGGGGAACACTGAAGCTTTCTTT | CASSPVRVGNTEAFF
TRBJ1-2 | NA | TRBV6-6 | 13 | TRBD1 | TGTGCCAGCAGTCCCGAGGGGGCGCTAGGCTACACCTTC | CASSPEGALGYTF
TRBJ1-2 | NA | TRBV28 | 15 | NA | TGTGCCAGCAGTCCCCCGGGGGCGGGGATCTATGGCTACACCTTC | CASSPPGAGIYGYTF
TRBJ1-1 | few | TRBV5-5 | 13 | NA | TGTGCCAGCAGCTTCTCCAGGGACTCTGAAGCTTTCTTT | CASSFSRDSEAFF
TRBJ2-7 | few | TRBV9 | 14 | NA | TGTGCCAGCACCCCGGGGGACAGTTCCTACGAGCAGTACTTC | CASTPGDSSYEQYF
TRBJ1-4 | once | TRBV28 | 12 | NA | TGTGCCAGCACTACAACTAATGAAAAACTGTTTTTT | CASTTTNEKLFF
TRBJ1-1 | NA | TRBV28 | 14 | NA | TGTGCCAGCAGTTTATTCCGCTGGGACACTGAAGCTTTCTTT | CASSLFRWDTEAFF
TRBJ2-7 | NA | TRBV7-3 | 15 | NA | TGTGCCAGCAGCCCCTCCCGGGACACCACGAACGAGCAGTACTTC | CASSPSRDTTNEQYF
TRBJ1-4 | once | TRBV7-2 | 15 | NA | TGTGCCAGCAGCTCACAACGGGGGGCTAATGAAAAACTGTTTTTT | CASSSQRGANEKLFF
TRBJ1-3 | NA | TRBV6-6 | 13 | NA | TGTGCCAGTGAAAGCTCCCCGGGGAACACCATATATTTT | CASESSPGNTIYF
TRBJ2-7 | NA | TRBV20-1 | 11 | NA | TGCAGTGCTAGAACTAACTACGAGCAGTACTTC | CSARTNYEQYF
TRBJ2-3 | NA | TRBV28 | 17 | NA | TGTGCCAGCAGTTTAGTAAGGGGGTTTCGGGGCACAGATACGCAGTATTTT | CASSLVRGFRGTDTQYF
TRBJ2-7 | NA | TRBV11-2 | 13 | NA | TGTGCCAGCAGCTTGGGCTCTATCTACGAGCAGTACTTC | CASSLGSIYEQYF
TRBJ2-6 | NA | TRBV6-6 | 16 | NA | TGTGCCAGCAGTTACTCGACGACAGGTCGGACCAACGTCCTGACTTTC | CASSYSTTGRTNVLTF
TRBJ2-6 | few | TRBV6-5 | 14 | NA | TGTGCCAGCAGGTTCGACTCTGGGGCCAACGTCCTGACTTTC | CASRFDSGANVLTF
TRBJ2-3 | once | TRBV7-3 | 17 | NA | TGTGCCAGCAGCAACCCCGCAGCAAGCGGTAGCACAGATACGCAGTATTTT | CASSNPAASGSTDTQYF
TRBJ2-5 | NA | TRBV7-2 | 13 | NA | TGTGCCAGCAGCATGAGGAGGTCTGAGACCCAGTACTTC | CASSMRRSETQYF
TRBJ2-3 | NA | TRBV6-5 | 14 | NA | TGTGCCAGCAGTACGCCTGACAGGTTCAATACGCAGTATTTT | CASSTPDRFNTQYF
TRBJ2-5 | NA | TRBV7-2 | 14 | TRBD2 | TGTGCCAGCGGCCCGGGACTAGCGCAAGAGACCCAGTACTTC | CASGPGLAQETQYF
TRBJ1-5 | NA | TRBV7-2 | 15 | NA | TGTGCCAGCAGCTTTAATACAGGGCTTAATCAGCCCCAGCATTTT | CASSFNTGLNQPQHF
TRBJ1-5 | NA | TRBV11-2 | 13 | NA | TGTGCCAGCAGCTTTCAGGTGGATCAGCCCCAGCATTTT | CASSFQVDQPQHF
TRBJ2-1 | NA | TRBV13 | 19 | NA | TGTGCCAGCAGCTACCGACAGGTAGCCAGTTCAATAGGTGGCAATGAGCAGTTCTTC | CASSYRQVASSIGGNEQFF
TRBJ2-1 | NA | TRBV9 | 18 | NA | TGTGCCAGCAGCGTAGGACTATCCAAAAGGGGTATATACAATGAGCAGTTCTTC | CASSVGLSKRGIYNEQFF
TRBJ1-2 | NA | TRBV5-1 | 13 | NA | TGCGCCAGCAGCTTGGGACAGCCCTTAGGCTACACCTTC | CASSLGQPLGYTF
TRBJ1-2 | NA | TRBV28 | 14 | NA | TGTGCCAGCAGATTGGACAGAGCGACGGTAGGCTACACCTTC | CASRLDRATVGYTF
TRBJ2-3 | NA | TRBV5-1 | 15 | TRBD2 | TGCGCCAGCAGGACTAGCGCTGCTAGCACAGATACGCAGTATTTT | CASRTSAASTDTQYF
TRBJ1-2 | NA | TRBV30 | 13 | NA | TGTGCCTGGGCGGGTCAATTAGGCTATGGCTACACCTTC | CAWAGQLGYGYTF
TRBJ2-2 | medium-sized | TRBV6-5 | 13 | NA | TGTGCCAGCAGTTATCGGGGTACCGGGGAGCTGTTTTTT | CASSYRGTGELFF
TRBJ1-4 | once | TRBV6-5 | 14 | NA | TGTGCCACTTGCCAGGCCACAACTAATGAAAAACTGTTTTTT | CATCQATTNEKLFF
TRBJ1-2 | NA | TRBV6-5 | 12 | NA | TGTGCCAGCAGTTCCCTAGGGAATGGCTACACCTTC | CASSSLGNGYTF
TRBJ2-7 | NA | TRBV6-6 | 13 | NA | TGTGCCAGCAGTTACAATTCCTTATACGAGCAGTACTTC | CASSYNSLYEQYF
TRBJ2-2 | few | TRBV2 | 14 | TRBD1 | TGTGCCAGCCGGGACAGACCGAACACCGGGGAGCTGTTTTTT | CASRDRPNTGELFF
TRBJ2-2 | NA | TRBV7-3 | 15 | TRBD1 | TGTGCCAGCAGCTTAGGACAGGGTTACACCGGGGAGCTGTTTTTT | CASSLGQGYTGELFF
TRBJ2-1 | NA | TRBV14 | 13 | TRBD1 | TGTGCCAGCAGCCCGAGGACAGGTAATGAGCAGTTCTTC | CASSPRTGNEQFF
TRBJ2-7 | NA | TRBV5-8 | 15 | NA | TGTGCCAGCAGTGAGATGAACAGGGATGCCCACGAGCAGTACTTC | CASSEMNRDAHEQYF
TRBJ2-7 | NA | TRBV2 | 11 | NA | TGTGCCAATGAGGATGTGGGCGAGCAGTACTTC | CANEDVGEQYF
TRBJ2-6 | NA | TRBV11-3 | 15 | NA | TGTGCCAGCAGCGATACAGGATCTGGGGCCAACGTCCTGACTTTC | CASSDTGSGANVLTF
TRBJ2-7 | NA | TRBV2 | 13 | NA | TGTGCCAGCAGGCAGCCCCCCTCCTACGAGCAGTACTTC | CASRQPPSYEQYF
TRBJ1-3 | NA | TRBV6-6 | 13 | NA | TGTGCCAGCAGTTACAGTGGTGGAAACACCATATATTTT | CASSYSGGNTIYF
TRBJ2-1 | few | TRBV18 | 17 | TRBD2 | TGTGCCAGCTCACTTCGTACTAGCGGCGTCTCCTACAATGAGCAGTTCTTC | CASSLRTSGVSYNEQFF
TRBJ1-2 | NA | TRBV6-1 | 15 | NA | TGTGCCAGCAGTATATATCAGGGGAGCGGCTATGGCTACACCTTC | CASSIYQGSGYGYTF
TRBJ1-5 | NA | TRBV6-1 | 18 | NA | TGTGCCAGCAGTGAAGGTGTAATTTCGGGGTATAGCAATCAGCCCCAGCATTTT | CASSEGVISGYSNQPQHF
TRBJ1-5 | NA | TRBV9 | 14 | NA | TGTGCCAGCAGCCTAGAAGGGGGCAATCAGCCCCAGCATTTT | CASSLEGGNQPQHF
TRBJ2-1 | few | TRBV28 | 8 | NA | TGTGCCGCACCGTTTAGGTTCTTC | CAAPFRFF